The 26 T cell receptor beta chains in this list originate from one sample, sequenced in a study of OX40 agonist ivuxolimab in advanced cancers. Clones were read by immunoSEQ multiplex PCR, and TCRdb kept only the in-frame ones, dropping some. The data hold nearly 60,000 clones, with 75% to 90% observed a single time. This sample comprised CD4+ or CD8+ T cells sorted from blood, obtained in a trial of the OX40 agonist ivuxolimab. The receptors come from an adult with an advanced solid tumor such as melanoma, head and neck, liver or kidney cancer.

This sequence joins TRBV6-1 and TRBJ2-5; D is uncertain. Germline CDR1 reads MNHNS; CDR2 reads SASEGT. V was trimmed by 7 bases and J by 3 bases, leaving 15 bases between them. The CDR3 totals 14 residues. This CDR3 is CASIPSWAEETQYF. DNA of the CDR3: TGTGCCAGCATCCCTTCCTGGGCCGAAGAGACCCAGTACTTC.

The genes are TRBV6-5 and TRBJ2-3; D is possibly TRBD1 (6 bases). V lost 2 bases, J lost 2 bases, and 11 bases lay in between. CDR1 is MNHEY and CDR2 is SVGAGI in the germline V gene. CDR3 length: 15 amino acids. The CDR3 DNA sequence: TGTGCCAGCAGTTACCAGGACAGAGTCACAGATACGCAGTATTTT. This gives the protein CASSYQDRVTDTQYF.

The CDR3 is CSVEVRGFSSPNTEAFF. The CDR3 nucleotides are TGCAGCGTTGAAGTTCGGGGATTTAGTTCTCCGAACACTGAAGCTTTCTTT. J is TRBJ1-1 and V is TRBV29-1; D is unresolved. This CDR3 has 17 residues. Trimming shortened V by 1 base and J by 1 base, and 19 bases separated the two germline ends. The germline V gene encodes CDR1 SQVTM and CDR2 ANQGSEA.

The genes are TRBV27 and TRBJ1-6; D is possibly TRBD1 (6 bases). Trimming pared 5 bases from V and 5 bases from J, leaving 16 bases between. Germline CDR1 reads MNHEY; CDR2 reads SMNVEV (reference sequence). CDR3 length: 16 residues. The CDR3 nucleotides are TGTGCCAGCAGTCCCCTTCGGAGGGGGGATAATTCACCCCTCCACTTT. Translation: CASSPLRRGDNSPLHF.

V and J are TRBV4-1 and TRBJ1-5, with TRBD1 as a possible D gene (5 bases). The CDR3 is 17 amino acids. Germline loops: CDR1 MGHRA, CDR2 YSYEKL. The V end lost 0 bases, the J end lost 6 bases, and 18 bases lay between the germline ends. For the CDR3, the DNA is TGCGCCAGCAGCCAAGAGGCGCTGGGGGGAGGGAGTCAGCCCCAGCATTTT. Its protein is CASSQEALGGGSQPQHF.

The chain has TRBV29-1 and TRBJ2-1; 9 bases fit TRBD2. Germline loops: CDR1 SQVTM, CDR2 ANQGSEA. The trim removed 3 bases at V and 8 bases at J, leaving 5 bases unmatched. This CDR3 region has 13 residues. The CDR3 loop reads CSVDTGGGDEQFF. The CDR3 nucleotides read TGCAGCGTTGACACCGGCGGGGGGGATGAGCAGTTCTTC.

This clone was observed once. The rearrangement uses TRBV7-2 and TRBJ2-5; D call uncertain. The better agreement between TRBJ2-7 and the DNA end casts doubt on the J call. Germline CDR1 reads SGHTA; CDR2 reads FQGNSA. There are 15 residues in the CDR3. CDR3 sequence reads: CASSFVTSLSYEQYF. CDR3 sequence (DNA): TGTGCCAGCAGCTTTGTAACGTCACTCTCCTACGAGCAGTACTTC.

The chain has TRBV19 and TRBJ2-7; unclear D gene. This CDR3 region has 14 residues. Germline V gene sequence: CDR1 LNHDA, CDR2 SQIVND (reference sequence). V lost 5 bases, J lost 7 bases, and 18 bases lay in between. CDR3 coding DNA: TGTGCCAGTAGTCCTAGGAACCGGCCTGAGGAGCAGTACTTC. It encodes CASSPRNRPEEQYF.

V usage is TRBV7-9 and J usage is TRBJ1-2; 11 bases align to TRBD1. Germline loops: CDR1 SEHNR, CDR2 FQNEAQ (reference sequence). This CDR3 has 17 amino acids. Trimming removed 5 bases from V and 4 bases from J; junction bases left unmatched: 12. Written as DNA, the CDR3 is TGTGCCAGCAGCGACCTGGACAGGGGGCGCCTCTTCTATGGCTACACCTTC. It yields the protein CASSDLDRGRLFYGYTF.

About this clone itself: The same CDR3 also results from other DNA sequences found in this sample. This rearrangement joins TRBV10-1 to TRBJ2-3; D gene uncertain. Germline V gene sequence: CDR1 WNHNN, CDR2 SYGVQD (reference sequence). The V end lost 2 bases, the J end lost 6 bases, and 9 bases lay between the germline ends. The CDR3 length is 13 residues. The CDR3 DNA sequence: TGCGCCAGCAGTGAGGGCTTGACGGATACGCAGTATTTT. Amino acid sequence: CASSEGLTDTQYF.

The genes are TRBV5-6 and TRBJ1-3; D gene uncertain. Per germline, CDR1 SGHDT and CDR2 YYEEEE. The CDR3 is 15 residues long. V shed 5 bases and J shed 0 bases, with 12 bases lying between them. The CDR3 sequence: CASSPDGRSGNTIYF. The CDR3 DNA sequence: TGTGCCAGCAGTCCAGACGGTCGCTCTGGAAACACCATATATTTT.

The gene calls are TRBV7-2 and TRBJ1-5; D remains unclear. The CDR3 covers 14 residues. Trimming shortened V by 5 bases and J by 0 bases, and 8 bases separated the two germline ends. CDR1 and CDR2 (germline): SGHTA, FQGNSA. The CDR3 here is CASSIVPSNQPQHF. The CDR3 DNA is TGTGCCAGCAGCATAGTCCCTAGCAATCAGCCCCAGCATTTT.

The chain has TRBV6-5 and TRBJ2-3; 10 positions agree with TRBD1. Germline CDR1 and CDR2: MNHEY and SVGAGI. V trimming: 7 bases; J trimming: 7 bases; junction bases outside the gene matches: 11. CDR3 length: 15 residues. CDR3 coding DNA: TGTGCCAGCACTTCGGGACAGGGGATTATGAATACGCAGTATTTT. It specifies CASTSGQGIMNTQYF.

CDR3 in amino acids: CASSPTSGGATDTQYF. The CDR3 nucleotides read TGTGCCAGCTCACCGACTAGCGGGGGGGCCACAGATACGCAGTATTTT. This chain links TRBV18 with TRBJ2-3; TRBD2 matches at 14 bases. There are 16 residues in the CDR3. CDR1 and CDR2 (germline): KGHSH, LQKENI. With 3 bases clipped from V and 2 bases from J, the junction kept 1 base outside the gene matches. The whole variable domain, filled in from reference TRBV18 and TRBJ2-3, reads NAGVMQNPRHLVRRRGQEARLRCSPMKGHSHVYWYRQLPEEGLKFMVYLQKENIIDESGMPKERFSAEFPKEGPSILRIQQVVRGDSAAYFCASSPTSGGATDTQYFGPGTRLTVL.

The chain links TRBV5-4 to TRBJ2-7; the match to TRBD1 covers 9 bases. Per the germline V gene, CDR1 is SGHNT and CDR2 is YYREEE (reference sequence). Germline trimming cut 7 bases from V and 2 bases from J; bases unmatched to any gene: 4. The CDR3 loop spans 13 amino acids. The CDR3 DNA follows: TGTGCCAGCGGCCGACAGGGGGCCTACGAGCAGTACTTC. Amino acid sequence: CASGRQGAYEQYF.

The chain is built from TRBV9 and TRBJ2-1; 13 nucleotides align to TRBD2. Trimming took 2 bases from V and 10 from J; bases not matched to a gene: 9. Germline values: CDR1 SGDLS, CDR2 YYNGEE. The CDR3 is 16 amino acids. CDR3 residues: CASSVRTSGGGEEQFF. In nucleotides, the CDR3 is TGTGCCAGCAGCGTTCGGACTAGCGGGGGTGGCGAGGAGCAGTTCTTC. Looking up the rest from reference TRBV9 and TRBJ2-1 gives the full variable domain: DSGVTQTPKHLITATGQRVTLRCSPRSGDLSVYWYQQSLDQGLQFLIQYYNGEERAKGNILERFSAQQFPDLHSELNLSSLELGDSALYFCASSVRTSGGGEEQFFGPGTRLTVL.

The V gene is TRBV7-2, the J gene TRBJ2-5; D perhaps matches TRBD2 (6 bases). Germline assignment: CDR1 SGHTA and CDR2 FQGNSA. CDR3 size: 14 residues. The V gene lost 5 bases and the J gene lost 4 bases, with 14 bases spanning the gap. The CDR3 DNA sequence: TGTGCCAGCAGCCCGCTGAGGGGAGGAGAGACCCAGTACTTC. Translating it yields CASSPLRGGETQYF.

The chain combines TRBV2 with TRBJ2-4; D gene unclear. V was cut by 7 bases and J by 7 bases, with 17 bases left in between. The CDR3 sequence is 14 residues long. Germline V CDR1 and CDR2: SNHLY, FYNNEI. The CDR3 nucleotides are TGTGCCAGCACTCCCGGAGAGAAGCGCAACATTCAGTACTTC. Amino acid sequence: CASTPGEKRNIQYF.

This chain uses TRBV7-2 with TRBJ2-3; 8 nucleotides align to TRBD2. J gave up 9 bases and V 4 bases, and 6 bases lay outside the gene matches. Germline CDR1 reads SGHTA; CDR2 reads FQGNSA. The length of the CDR3 is 13 residues. The CDR3 sequence: CASSSLAGGTQYF. CDR3 sequence (DNA): TGTGCCAGCAGCTCGCTAGCGGGTGGGACGCAGTATTTT.

The chain carries TRBV19 and TRBJ2-6; either TRBD1 or TRBD2 may supply D (5 bases each). The CDR3 is 16 residues long. Per the germline V gene, CDR1 is LNHDA and CDR2 is SQIVND (reference sequence). Trimming cost V 0 bases and J 4 bases, with 10 bases left between them. CDR3 bases: TGTGCCAGTAGTATAGATACGGGGCGCGGGGCCAACGTCCTGACTTTC. It is translated as CASSIDTGRGANVLTF.

This rearrangement joins TRBV9 to TRBJ1-6; D remains unclear. This CDR3 region has 14 residues. Germline-derived CDR1 and CDR2 are SGDLS and YYNGEE. V was pared by 2 bases and J by 7 bases, with 10 bases between. This CDR3 is CASSVRERNSPLHF. CDR3 coding DNA: TGTGCCAGCAGCGTCCGGGAGAGAAATTCACCCCTCCACTTT.

The chain links TRBV7-2 to TRBJ2-7, with TRBD1 identical over 10 bases. The V and J ends lost 5 bases and 3 bases, in that order; junction bases with no gene match: 7. Per the germline V gene, CDR1 is SGHTA and CDR2 is FQGNSA. The CDR3 contains 15 residues. The CDR3 DNA follows: TGTGCCAGCAGCCGACCGGGACAGGGGTTCTACGAGCAGTACTTC. Translation gives CASSRPGQGFYEQYF.

This chain connects TRBV10-3 to TRBJ2-2; 12 bases are a match to TRBD2. V was clipped by 5 bases and J by 4 bases; unmatched bases: 2. Germline CDR1 ENHRY, CDR2 SYGVKD. This CDR3 region has 15 residues. CDR3: CAISPSGGATGELFF. CDR3 DNA sequence: TGTGCCATCAGTCCTAGCGGGGGGGCCACCGGGGAGCTGTTTTTT.

The genes are TRBV7-6 and TRBJ1-6, with 11 bases fitting TRBD1. The CDR3 loop spans 17 amino acids. Germline V lookup: CDR1 SGHVS, CDR2 FNYEAQ. J was trimmed by 9 bases and V by 5 bases; bases with no gene match: 12. DNA for the CDR3: TGTGCCAGCAGCCCTACGAGGGGGGACAGGGGGAGTTCACCCCTCCACTTT. This sequence encodes CASSPTRGDRGSSPLHF.

The chain recombines TRBV14 with TRBJ1-4; 8 bases are a match to TRBD1. The CDR3 totals 14 residues. From germline, CDR1 is SGHDN and CDR2 FVKESK. The trim removed 4 bases at V and 8 bases at J, leaving 6 bases unmatched. This CDR3 reads CASSPTGVYEKLFF. In DNA, the CDR3 is TGTGCCAGCAGCCCGACAGGGGTATACGAAAAACTGTTTTTT.

This chain uses TRBV5-6 with TRBJ2-1; 7 bases agree with TRBD1. Germline V lookup: CDR1 SGHDT, CDR2 YYEEEE. This CDR3 has 15 residues. V lost 3 bases and J lost 3; bases outside the gene matches: 6. The CDR3 DNA follows: TGTGCCAGCAGCTACCGGGACAGATACTACAATGAGCAGTTCTTC. Residues: CASSYRDRYYNEQFF.